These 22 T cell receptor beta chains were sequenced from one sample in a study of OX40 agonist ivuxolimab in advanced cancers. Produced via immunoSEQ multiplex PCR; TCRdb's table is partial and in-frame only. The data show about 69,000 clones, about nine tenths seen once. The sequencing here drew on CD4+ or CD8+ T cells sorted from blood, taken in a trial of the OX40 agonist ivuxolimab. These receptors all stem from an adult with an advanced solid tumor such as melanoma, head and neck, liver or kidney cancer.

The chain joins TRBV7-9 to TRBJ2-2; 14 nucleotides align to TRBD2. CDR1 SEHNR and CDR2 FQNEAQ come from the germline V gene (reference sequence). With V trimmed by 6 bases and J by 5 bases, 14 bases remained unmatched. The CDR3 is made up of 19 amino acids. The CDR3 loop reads CASSLGLAGVSKETGELFF. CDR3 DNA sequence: TGTGCCAGCAGTCTGGGACTAGCGGGAGTCTCAAAGGAAACCGGGGAGCTGTTTTTT.

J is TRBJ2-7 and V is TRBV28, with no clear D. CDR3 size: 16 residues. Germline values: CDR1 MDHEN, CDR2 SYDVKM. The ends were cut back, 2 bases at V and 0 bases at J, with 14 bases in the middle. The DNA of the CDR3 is TGTGCCAGCAGTTTACCCCTCGGGCGTTCCTCCTACGAGCAGTACTTC. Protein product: CASSLPLGRSSYEQYF.

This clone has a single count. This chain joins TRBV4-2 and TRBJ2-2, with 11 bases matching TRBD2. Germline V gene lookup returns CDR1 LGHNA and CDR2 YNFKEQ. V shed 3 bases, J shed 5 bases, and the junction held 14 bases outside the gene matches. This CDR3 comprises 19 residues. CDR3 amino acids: CASSHGGNSGRAGTGELFF. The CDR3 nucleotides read TGTGCCAGCAGCCACGGAGGAAATAGCGGGAGGGCTGGGACCGGGGAGCTGTTTTTT.

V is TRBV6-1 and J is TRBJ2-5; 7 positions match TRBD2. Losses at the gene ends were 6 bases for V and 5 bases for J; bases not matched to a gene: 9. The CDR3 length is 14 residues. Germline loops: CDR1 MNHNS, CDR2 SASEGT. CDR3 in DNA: TGTGCCAGCAGCGGGGGGTCGGTTTGGGAGACCCAGTACTTC. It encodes CASSGGSVWETQYF.

The CDR3 loop is CASNPDGTVYIEQYF. The CDR3 region has the DNA TGTGCCAGCAACCCTGACGGGACAGTGTACATCGAGCAGTACTTC. The chain is built from TRBV2 and TRBJ2-7; 7 bases match TRBD1. The ends lost 7 bases at V and 6 bases at J; junction bases unmatched: 15. The CDR3 is 15 residues long. Per germline, CDR1 SNHLY and CDR2 FYNNEI.

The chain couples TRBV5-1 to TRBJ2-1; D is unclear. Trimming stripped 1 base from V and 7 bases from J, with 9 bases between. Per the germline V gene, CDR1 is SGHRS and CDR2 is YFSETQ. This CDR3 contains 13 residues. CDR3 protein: CASSLPMGNEQFF. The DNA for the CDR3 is TGCGCCAGCAGCTTGCCTATGGGGAATGAGCAGTTCTTC.

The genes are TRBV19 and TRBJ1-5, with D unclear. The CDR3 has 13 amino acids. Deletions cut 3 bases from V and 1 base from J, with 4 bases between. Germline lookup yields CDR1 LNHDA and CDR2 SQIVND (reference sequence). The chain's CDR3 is CASSMLSNQPQHF. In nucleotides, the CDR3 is TGTGCCAGTAGTATGTTGAGCAATCAGCCCCAGCATTTT.

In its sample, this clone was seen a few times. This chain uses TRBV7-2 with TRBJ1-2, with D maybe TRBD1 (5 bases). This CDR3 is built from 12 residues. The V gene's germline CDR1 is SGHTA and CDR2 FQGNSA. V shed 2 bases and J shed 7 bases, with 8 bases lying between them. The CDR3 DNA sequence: TGTGCCAGCAGCTTACAGGGAACTGGCTACACCTTC. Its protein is CASSLQGTGYTF.

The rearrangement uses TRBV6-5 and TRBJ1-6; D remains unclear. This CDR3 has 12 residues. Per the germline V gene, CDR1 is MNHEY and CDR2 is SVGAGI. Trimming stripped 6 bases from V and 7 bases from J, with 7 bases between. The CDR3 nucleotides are TGTGCCAGCAGCCTCAGGAATTCACCCCTCCACTTT. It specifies CASSLRNSPLHF.

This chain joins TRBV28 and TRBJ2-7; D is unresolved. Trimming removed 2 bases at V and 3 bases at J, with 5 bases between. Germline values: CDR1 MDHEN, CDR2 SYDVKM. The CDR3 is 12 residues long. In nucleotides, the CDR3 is TGTGCCAGCAGTTTAAGGAGCTACGAGCAGTACTTC. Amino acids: CASSLRSYEQYF.

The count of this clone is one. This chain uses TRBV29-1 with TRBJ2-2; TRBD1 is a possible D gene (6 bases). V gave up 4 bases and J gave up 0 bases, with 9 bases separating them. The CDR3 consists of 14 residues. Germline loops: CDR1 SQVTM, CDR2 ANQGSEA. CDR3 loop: CSVARQANTGELFF. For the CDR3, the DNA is TGCAGCGTTGCCCGACAGGCGAACACCGGGGAGCTGTTTTTT.

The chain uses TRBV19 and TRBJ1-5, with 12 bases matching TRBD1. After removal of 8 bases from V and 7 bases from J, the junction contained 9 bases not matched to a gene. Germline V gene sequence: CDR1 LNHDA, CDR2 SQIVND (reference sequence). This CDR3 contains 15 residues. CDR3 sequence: CASEPGQGAGQPQHF. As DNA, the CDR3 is TGTGCCAGTGAACCGGGACAGGGGGCTGGGCAGCCCCAGCATTTT.

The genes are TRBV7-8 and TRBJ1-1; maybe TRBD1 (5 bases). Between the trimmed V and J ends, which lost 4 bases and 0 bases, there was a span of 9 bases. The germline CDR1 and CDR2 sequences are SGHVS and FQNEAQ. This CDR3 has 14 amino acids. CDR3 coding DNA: TGTGCCAGCAGCTGGGGCCCCATGAACACTGAAGCTTTCTTT. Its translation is CASSWGPMNTEAFF.

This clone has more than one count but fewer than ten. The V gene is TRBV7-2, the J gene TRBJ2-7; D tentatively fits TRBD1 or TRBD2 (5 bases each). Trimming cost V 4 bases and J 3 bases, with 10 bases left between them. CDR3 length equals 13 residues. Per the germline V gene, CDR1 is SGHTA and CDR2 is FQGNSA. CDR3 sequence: CASSSGTVYEQYF. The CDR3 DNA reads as TGTGCCAGCAGCTCGGGGACGGTCTACGAGCAGTACTTC.

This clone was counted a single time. CDR3 DNA: TGTGCCAGCAGCTTCGCGGGGAGATCTAATTCACCCCTCCACTTT. Protein sequence: CASSFAGRSNSPLHF. The rearrangement joins TRBV5-4 to TRBJ1-6, with no clear D. Germline-derived CDR1 and CDR2 are SGHNT and YYREEE (reference sequence). The length of the CDR3 is 15 residues. Trimming took 2 bases from V and 6 from J, leaving 12 bases between them.

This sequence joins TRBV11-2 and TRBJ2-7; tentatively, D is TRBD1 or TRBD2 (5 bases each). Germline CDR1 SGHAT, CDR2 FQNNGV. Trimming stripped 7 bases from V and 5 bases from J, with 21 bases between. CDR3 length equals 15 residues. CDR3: CASTTGTAAINEQYF. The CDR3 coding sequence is TGTGCCAGCACCACCGGGACCGCCGCGATCAACGAGCAGTACTTC.

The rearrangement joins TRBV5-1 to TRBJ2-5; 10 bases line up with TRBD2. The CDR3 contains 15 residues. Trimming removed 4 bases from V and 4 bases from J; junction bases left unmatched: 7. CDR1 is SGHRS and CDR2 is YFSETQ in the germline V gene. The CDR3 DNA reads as TGCGCCAGCAGCAATACACTAGCGGGGACAGAGACCCAGTACTTC. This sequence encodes CASSNTLAGTETQYF.

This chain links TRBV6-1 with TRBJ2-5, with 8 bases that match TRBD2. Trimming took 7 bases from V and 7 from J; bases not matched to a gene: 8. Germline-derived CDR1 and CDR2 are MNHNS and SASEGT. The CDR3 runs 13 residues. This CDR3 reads CASNGLAWGTQYF. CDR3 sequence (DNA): TGTGCCAGCAACGGACTAGCTTGGGGGACCCAGTACTTC.

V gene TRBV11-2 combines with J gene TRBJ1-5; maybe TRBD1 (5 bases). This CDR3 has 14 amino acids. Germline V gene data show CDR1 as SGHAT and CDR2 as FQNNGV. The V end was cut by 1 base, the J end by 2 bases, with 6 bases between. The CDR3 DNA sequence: TGTGCCAGCAGCTTAGCAGGGCGCAATCAGCCCCAGCATTTT. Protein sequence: CASSLAGRNQPQHF. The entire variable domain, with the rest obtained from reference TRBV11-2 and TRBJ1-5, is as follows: EAGVAQSPRYKIIEKRQSVAFWCNPISGHATLYWYQQILGQGPKLLIQFQNNGVVDDSQLPKDRFSAERLKGVDSTLKIQPAKLEDSAVYLCASSLAGRNQPQHFGDGTRLSIL.

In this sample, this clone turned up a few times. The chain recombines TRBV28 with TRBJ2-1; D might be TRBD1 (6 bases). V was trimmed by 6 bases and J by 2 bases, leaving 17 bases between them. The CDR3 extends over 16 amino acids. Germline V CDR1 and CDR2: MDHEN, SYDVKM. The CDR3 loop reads CASRNPRQAAYNEQFF. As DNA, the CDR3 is TGTGCCAGCAGGAATCCCCGACAGGCAGCCTACAATGAGCAGTTCTTC. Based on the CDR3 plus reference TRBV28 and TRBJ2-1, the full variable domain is DVKVTQSSRYLVKRTGEKVFLECVQDMDHENMFWYRQDPGLGLRLIYFSYDVKMKEKGDIPEGYSVSREKKERFSLILESASTNQTSMYLCASRNPRQAAYNEQFFGPGTRLTVL.

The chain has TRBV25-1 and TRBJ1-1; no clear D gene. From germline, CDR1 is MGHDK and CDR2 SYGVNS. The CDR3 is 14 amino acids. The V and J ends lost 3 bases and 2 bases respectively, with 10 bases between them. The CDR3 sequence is CASSDAVTNTEAFF. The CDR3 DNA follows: TGTGCCAGCAGTGACGCAGTAACTAACACTGAAGCTTTCTTT.

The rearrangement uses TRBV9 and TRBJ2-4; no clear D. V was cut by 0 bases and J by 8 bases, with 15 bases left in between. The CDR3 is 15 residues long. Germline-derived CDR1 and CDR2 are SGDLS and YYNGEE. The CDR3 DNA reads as TGTGCCAGCAGCGTAGGGGTAGGGTTTACGGACATTCAGTACTTC. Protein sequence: CASSVGVGFTDIQYF.